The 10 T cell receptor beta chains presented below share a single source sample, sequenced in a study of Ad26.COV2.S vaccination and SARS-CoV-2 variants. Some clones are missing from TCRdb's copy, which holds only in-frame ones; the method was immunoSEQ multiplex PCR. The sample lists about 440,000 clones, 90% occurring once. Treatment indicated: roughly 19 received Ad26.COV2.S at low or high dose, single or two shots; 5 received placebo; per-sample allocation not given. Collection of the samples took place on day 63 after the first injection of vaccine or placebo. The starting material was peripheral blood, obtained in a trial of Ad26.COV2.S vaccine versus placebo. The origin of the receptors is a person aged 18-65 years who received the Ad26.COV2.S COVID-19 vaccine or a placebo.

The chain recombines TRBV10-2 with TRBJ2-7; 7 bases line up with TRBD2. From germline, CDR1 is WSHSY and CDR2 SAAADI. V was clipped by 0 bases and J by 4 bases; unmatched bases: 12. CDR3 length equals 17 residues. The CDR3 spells CASSESRGVAGSYEQYF. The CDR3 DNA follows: TGCGCCAGCAGTGAGTCCCGGGGGGTAGCGGGCTCTTACGAGCAGTACTTC.

The CDR3 nucleotides are TGTGCCAGCACGGGCGGACAGGGGACGGGTGAAGCTTTCTTT. Translated: CASTGGQGTGEAFF. The chain recombines TRBV6-5 with TRBJ1-1; 9 bases are a match to TRBD1. The V gene end was trimmed by 7 bases and the J gene end by 7 bases; junction bases not matched to a gene: 10. This CDR3 region has 14 residues. CDR1 and CDR2 (germline): MNHEY, SVGAGI.

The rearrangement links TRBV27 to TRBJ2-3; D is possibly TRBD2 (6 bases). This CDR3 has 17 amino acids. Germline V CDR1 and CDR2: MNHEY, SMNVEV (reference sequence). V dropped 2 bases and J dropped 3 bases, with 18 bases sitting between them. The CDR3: CASSLRRRVGGTDTQYF. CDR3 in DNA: TGTGCCAGCAGTTTAAGGCGGAGGGTCGGGGGAACAGATACGCAGTATTTT.

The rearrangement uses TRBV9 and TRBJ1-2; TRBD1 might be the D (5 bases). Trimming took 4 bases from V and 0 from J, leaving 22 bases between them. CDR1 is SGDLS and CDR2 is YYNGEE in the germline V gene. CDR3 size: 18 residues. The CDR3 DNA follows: TGTGCCAGCAGCTCCCCCCAGGGAATCGTAGACGCTAACTATGGCTACACCTTC. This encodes CASSSPQGIVDANYGYTF.

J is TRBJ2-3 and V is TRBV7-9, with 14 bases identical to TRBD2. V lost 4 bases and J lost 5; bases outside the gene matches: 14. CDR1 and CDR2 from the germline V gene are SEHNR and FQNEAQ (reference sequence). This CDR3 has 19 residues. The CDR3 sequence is CASSSNRRGTSGSGDTQYF. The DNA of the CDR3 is TGTGCCAGCAGCTCAAATAGACGCGGGACTAGCGGGAGCGGAGATACGCAGTATTTT.

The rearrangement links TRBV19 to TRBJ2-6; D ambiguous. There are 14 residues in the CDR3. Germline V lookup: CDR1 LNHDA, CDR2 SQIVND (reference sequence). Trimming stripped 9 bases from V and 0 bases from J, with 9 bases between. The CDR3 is CASESYSGANVLTF. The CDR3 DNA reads TGTGCCAGCGAGAGTTACTCTGGGGCCAACGTCCTGACTTTC.

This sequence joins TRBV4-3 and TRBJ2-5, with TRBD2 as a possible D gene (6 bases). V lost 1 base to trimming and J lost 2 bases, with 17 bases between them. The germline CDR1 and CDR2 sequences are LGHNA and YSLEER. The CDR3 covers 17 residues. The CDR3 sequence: CASSQVSLAGRQETQYF. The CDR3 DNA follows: TGCGCCAGCAGCCAAGTCTCTTTGGCAGGGAGGCAAGAGACCCAGTACTTC.

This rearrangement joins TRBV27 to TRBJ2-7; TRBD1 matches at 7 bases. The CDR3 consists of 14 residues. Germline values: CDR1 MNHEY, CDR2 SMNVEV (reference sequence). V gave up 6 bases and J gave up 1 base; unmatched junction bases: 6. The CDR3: CASRADRVSYEQYF. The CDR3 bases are TGTGCCAGCAGGGCCGACAGGGTATCCTACGAGCAGTACTTC.

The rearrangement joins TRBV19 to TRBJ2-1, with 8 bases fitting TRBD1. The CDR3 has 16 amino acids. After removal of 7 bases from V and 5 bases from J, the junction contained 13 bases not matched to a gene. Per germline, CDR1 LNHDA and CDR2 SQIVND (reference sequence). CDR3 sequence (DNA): TGTGCCAGTACCTCCCTCGGACAGGGATTTGACAATGAGCAGTTCTTC. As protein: CASTSLGQGFDNEQFF. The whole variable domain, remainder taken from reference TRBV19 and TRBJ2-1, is DGGITQSPKYLFRKEGQNVTLSCEQNLNHDAMYWYRQDPGQGLRLIYYSQIVNDFQKGDIAEGYSVSREKKESFPLTVTSAQKNPTAFYLCASTSLGQGFDNEQFFGPGTRLTVL.

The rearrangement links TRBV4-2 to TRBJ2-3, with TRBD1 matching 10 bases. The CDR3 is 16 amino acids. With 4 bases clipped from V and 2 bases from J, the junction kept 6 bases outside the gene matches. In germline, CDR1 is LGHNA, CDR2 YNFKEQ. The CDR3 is CASSRTGTGDTDTQYF. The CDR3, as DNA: TGTGCCAGCAGCCGGACCGGGACAGGGGACACAGATACGCAGTATTTT.